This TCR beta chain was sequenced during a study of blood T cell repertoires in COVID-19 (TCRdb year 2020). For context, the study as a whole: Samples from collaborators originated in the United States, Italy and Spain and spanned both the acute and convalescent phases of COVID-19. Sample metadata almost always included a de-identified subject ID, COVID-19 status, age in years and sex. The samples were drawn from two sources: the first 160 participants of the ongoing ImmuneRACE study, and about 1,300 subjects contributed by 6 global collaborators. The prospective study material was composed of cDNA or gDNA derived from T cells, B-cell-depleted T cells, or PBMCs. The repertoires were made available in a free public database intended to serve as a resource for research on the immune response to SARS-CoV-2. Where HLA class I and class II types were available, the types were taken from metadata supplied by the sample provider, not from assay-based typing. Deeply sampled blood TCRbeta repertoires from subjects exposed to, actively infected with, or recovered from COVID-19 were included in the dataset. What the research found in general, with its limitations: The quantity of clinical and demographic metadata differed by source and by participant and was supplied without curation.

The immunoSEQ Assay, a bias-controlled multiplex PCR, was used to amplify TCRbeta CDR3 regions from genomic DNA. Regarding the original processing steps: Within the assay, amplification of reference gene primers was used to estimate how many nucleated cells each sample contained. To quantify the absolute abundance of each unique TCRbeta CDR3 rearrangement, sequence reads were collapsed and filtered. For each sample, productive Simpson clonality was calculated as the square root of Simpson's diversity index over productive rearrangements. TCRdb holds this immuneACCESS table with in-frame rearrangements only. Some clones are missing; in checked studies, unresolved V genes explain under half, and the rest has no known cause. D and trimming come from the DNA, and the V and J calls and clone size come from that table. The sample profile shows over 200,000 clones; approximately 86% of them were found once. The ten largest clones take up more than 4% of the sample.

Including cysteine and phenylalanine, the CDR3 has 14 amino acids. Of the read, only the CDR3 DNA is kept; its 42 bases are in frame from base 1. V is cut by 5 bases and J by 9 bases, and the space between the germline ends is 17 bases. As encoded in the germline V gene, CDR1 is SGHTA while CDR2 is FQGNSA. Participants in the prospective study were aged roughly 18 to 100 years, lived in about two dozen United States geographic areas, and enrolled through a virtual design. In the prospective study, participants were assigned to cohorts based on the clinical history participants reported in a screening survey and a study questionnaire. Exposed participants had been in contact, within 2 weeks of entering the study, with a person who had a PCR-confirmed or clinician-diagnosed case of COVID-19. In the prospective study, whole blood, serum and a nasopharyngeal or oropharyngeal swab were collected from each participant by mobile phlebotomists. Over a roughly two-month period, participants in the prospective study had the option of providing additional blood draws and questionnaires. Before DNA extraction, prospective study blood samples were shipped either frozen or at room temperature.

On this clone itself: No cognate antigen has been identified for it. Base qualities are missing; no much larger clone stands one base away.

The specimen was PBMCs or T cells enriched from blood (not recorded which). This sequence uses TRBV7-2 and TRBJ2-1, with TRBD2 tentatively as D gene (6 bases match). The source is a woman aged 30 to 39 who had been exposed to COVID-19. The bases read TGTGCCAGCAGCCATGCGGGGACTGTAGGTGAGCAGTTCTTC. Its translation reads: CASSHAGTVGEQFF.